Below are 30 T cell receptor beta chains sequenced from a single sample in a study of vaccination and CD4 T cells after COVID-19 (dated by TCRdb to between 2020 and 2023). Their cognate antigens are unknown. The treatment or condition tag for this specimen amounts to: roughly 10-day PBMC culture with coronavirus spike peptide pools or control peptides (ViraFEST assay). The library was generated by PCR. Sequencing used an Illumina iSeq 100. At the Johns Hopkins FTIC core, DNA from the cultured CD4+ T cells underwent TCR sequencing with the Oncomine TCR Beta short-read assay. The public reads were reprocessed in TCRdb via fastp at Q25 and MiXCR, keeping in-frame beta chains. Identical CDR3 protein sequences are pooled into one entry, listed with their most common genes and DNA. Across this sample there are approximately 22,000 distinct CDR3 sequences, with 55% to 70% seen only once. The ten top clones hold about 14% of the sample.

Sequenced here: CD4+ T cells from blood, cultured in vitro, sampled after SARS-CoV-2 vaccination. The receptors here all came from a human donor who received a COVID-19 vaccine.

The chain employs TRBV6-2 or TRBV6-3 and TRBJ2-5; no clear D. The length of the CDR3 is 15 residues. Trimming shortened V by 5 bases and J by 5 bases, and 18 bases separated the two germline ends. Germline lookup yields CDR1 MNHEY and CDR2 SVGEGT. The CDR3 region is CASSQAGPTVETQYF. The CDR3 DNA follows: TGTGCCAGCAGTCAAGCCGGGCCCACTGTGGAGACCCAGTACTTC.

The chain combines TRBV7-9 with TRBJ1-6; no clear D. Germline CDR1 SEHNR, CDR2 FQNEAQ (reference sequence). V lost 5 bases to trimming and J lost 5 bases, with 13 bases between them. The CDR3 spans 15 residues. CDR3 amino acids: CASSIPGVDNSPLHF. The CDR3 region has the DNA TGTGCCAGCAGCATTCCCGGGGTGGATAATTCACCCCTCCACTTT.

The rearrangement joins TRBV7-8 to TRBJ2-1; D possibly corresponds to TRBD1 (6 bases). Germline V lookup: CDR1 SGHVS, CDR2 FQNEAQ. The V end lost 2 bases, the J end lost 0 bases, and 8 bases lay between the germline ends. This CDR3 contains 15 residues. The CDR3 reads CASSLSDSSYNEQFF. CDR3 DNA: TGTGCCAGCAGCTTATCGGACAGCTCCTACAATGAGCAGTTCTTC.

The chain recombines TRBV7-9 with TRBJ1-1; D perhaps matches TRBD1 (5 bases). The germline V gene encodes CDR1 SEHNR and CDR2 FQNEAQ (reference sequence). V lost 0 bases and J lost 4, with 15 bases in between. The CDR3 is made up of 16 amino acids. This chain's CDR3 is CASSLAGAGRRTEAFF. The CDR3 DNA is TGTGCCAGCAGCTTAGCGGGAGCAGGGCGTCGCACTGAAGCTTTCTTT.

This clonotype was detected a few times. The chain couples TRBV6-5 to TRBJ1-5, with TRBD1 as a possible D gene (6 bases). Germline V gives CDR1 MNHEY, CDR2 SVGAGI. The CDR3 has 15 residues. Trimming stripped 2 bases from V and 0 bases from J, with 8 bases between. The chain's CDR3 is CASSYRGDSNQPQHF. DNA for the CDR3: TGTGCCAGCAGTTACAGGGGGGATAGCAATCAGCCCCAGCATTTT.

Notes on this clonotype: An end of the junction differs from the germline gene, which may be a read error. The rearrangement joins TRBV24-1 to TRBJ2-1; weak D call: TRBD1 (6 bases). This CDR3 spans 13 amino acids. Germline values: CDR1 KGHDR, CDR2 SFDVKD. For the CDR3, the DNA is TGTGCCACCAGTGGGGAGAGTTGGACAGAACTTTTATTC. Amino acids: CATSGESWTELLF.

In this sample, this clonotype turned up a few times. This sequence joins TRBV30 and TRBJ1-1, with D hard to call. The ends were cut back, 0 bases at V and 10 bases at J, with 15 bases in the middle. Per the germline V gene, CDR1 is GTSNPN and CDR2 is SVGIG (reference sequence). There are 13 residues in the CDR3. The CDR3 DNA sequence: TGTGCCTGGAGTGTAGGGCAGGCCGCGGGAGCTTTCTTT. Residues: CAWSVGQAAGAFF.

This clonotype has a handful of counts. The chain combines TRBV30 with TRBJ2-6, with TRBD2 identical over 8 bases. V gave up 3 bases and J gave up 2 bases; unmatched junction bases: 3. CDR3 length: 15 residues. Germline CDR1 reads GTSNPN; CDR2 reads SVGIG (reference sequence). Written as DNA, the CDR3 is TGTGCCTGGAGCCCGGGGGGGACTGGGGCCAACGTCCTGACTTTC. Encoded protein: CAWSPGGTGANVLTF.

This clonotype was observed a few times. The rearrangement joins TRBV20-1 to TRBJ2-5; the match to TRBD2 covers 14 bases. Germline V CDR1 and CDR2: DFQATT, SNEGSKA (reference sequence). The CDR3 spans 16 residues. The J segment lost 2 bases and the V segment lost 5 bases, leaving 7 bases of the junction unmatched. The CDR3 reads CSADGTSGGHQETQYF. CDR3 nucleotide sequence: TGCAGTGCTGATGGGACTAGCGGGGGCCATCAAGAGACCCAGTACTTC.

The chain joins TRBV6-1 to TRBJ1-5; D gene ambiguous. Trimming pared 0 bases from V and 3 bases from J, leaving 18 bases between. The CDR3 contains 18 residues. CDR1 and CDR2 from the germline V gene are MNHNS and SASEGT. CDR3: CASSEALEGRVVNQPQHF. DNA for the CDR3: TGTGCCAGCAGTGAAGCCCTGGAGGGAAGGGTGGTCAATCAGCCCCAGCATTTT.

This clonotype has just a few counts. The CDR3: CAKRGTNTEAFF. In DNA form, the CDR3 reads TGTGCCAAGAGGGGCACTAACACTGAAGCTTTCTTT. The chain uses TRBV30 and TRBJ1-1, with a weak D call TRBD1 (5 bases). Germline V CDR1 and CDR2: GTSNPN, SVGIG (reference sequence). This CDR3 is built from 12 residues. Trimming removed 8 bases from V and 2 bases from J, with 12 bases in between.

The V gene is TRBV20-1, the J gene TRBJ1-1; weak D call: TRBD1 (5 bases). The V end was cut by 6 bases, the J end by 1 base, with 12 bases between. CDR3 size: 13 residues. CDR1 is DFQATT, CDR2 SNEGSKA, per germline (reference sequence). DNA for the CDR3: TGCAGTGCCCTGGGGCCCGCGAACACTGAAGCTTTCTTT. Translation gives CSALGPANTEAFF.

The rearrangement uses TRBV30 and TRBJ2-5; D not resolved. CDR3 length: 11 amino acids. Germline-derived CDR1 and CDR2 are GTSNPN and SVGIG (reference sequence). Trimming left V 0 bases short and J 5 bases short, with 4 bases between. The CDR3 loop reads CAWSVGETQYF. CDR3 nucleotide sequence: TGTGCCTGGAGTGTAGGGGAGACCCAGTACTTC.

This clonotype was picked up a small number of times. This chain links TRBV7-9 with TRBJ1-2; D is unresolved. Germline loops: CDR1 SEHNR, CDR2 FQNEAQ (reference sequence). This CDR3 has 14 residues. V lost 2 bases, J lost 3 bases, and 10 bases lay in between. The CDR3 DNA reads TGTGCCAGCAGCTTAAACGGGGTTGACTATGGCTACACCTTC. Its protein product is CASSLNGVDYGYTF.

In this sample, this clonotype turned up a few times. The chain couples TRBV24-1 to TRBJ2-5; 10 bases map to TRBD1. V shed 3 bases, J shed 5 bases, and the junction held 11 bases outside the gene matches. The CDR3 is 17 amino acids. The germline gives CDR1 KGHDR, CDR2 SFDVKD. The CDR3 region has the DNA TGTGCCACCAGTGATACCCGTCAGGGACAGGGGTGGGAGACCCAGTACTTC. Its protein is CATSDTRQGQGWETQYF.

V and J are TRBV7-9 and TRBJ2-3; 10 bases are shared with TRBD2. From germline, CDR1 is SEHNR and CDR2 FQNEAQ (reference sequence). This CDR3 contains 17 residues. Trimming took 1 base from V and 2 from J; bases not matched to a gene: 6. CDR3 sequence reads: CASSLGLLAGITDTQYF. In DNA form, the CDR3 reads TGTGCCAGCAGCTTAGGCCTACTAGCGGGGATCACAGATACGCAGTATTTT.

This clonotype was counted only a few times. The chain links TRBV6-1 to TRBJ2-1; tentatively, D is TRBD2 (5 bases). The germline V gene has CDR1 MNHNS and CDR2 SASEGT. This CDR3 comprises 15 residues. Trimming stripped 8 bases from V and 0 bases from J, with 14 bases between. As DNA, the CDR3 is TGTGCCAGCCTTCGGGCCAGCGGCTCCTACAATGAGCAGTTCTTC. This gives the protein CASLRASGSYNEQFF.

The table lists this clonotype with a count of one. Relative to the germline gene, one junction end is altered; a read error may explain this. V and J are TRBV5-5 and TRBJ2-4; D unclear. CDR3 length equals 14 residues. Germline CDR1 reads SGHKS; CDR2 reads YYEKEE (reference sequence). The CDR3 coding sequence is TGCGCCAGCAGCACGACGGCTGGAGAGAACATTCAGTACTTC. Protein product: CASSTTAGENIQYF.

V is TRBV5-1 and J is TRBJ2-5; 9 bases match TRBD2. The germline V gene encodes CDR1 SGHRS and CDR2 YFSETQ. J gave up 2 bases and V 4 bases, and 3 bases lay outside the gene matches. CDR3 size: 14 residues. The CDR3: CASSGRGGQETQYF. In DNA form, the CDR3 reads TGCGCCAGCAGCGGGCGGGGGGGGCAAGAGACCCAGTACTTC.

The rearrangement links TRBV7-9 to TRBJ2-2, with D possibly matching TRBD1 (6 bases). There are 16 residues in the CDR3. Germline V CDR1 and CDR2: SEHNR, FQNEAQ (reference sequence). Trimming removed 2 bases from V and 1 base from J, with 11 bases in between. CDR3 nucleotides: TGTGCCAGCAGCTTACCCCGGACAGTGAACACCGGGGAGCTGTTTTTT. Encoded protein: CASSLPRTVNTGELFF. Variable domain in full (rest from reference TRBV7-9 and TRBJ2-2): DTGVSQNPRHKITKRGQNVTFRCDPISEHNRLYWYRQTLGQGPEFLTYFQNEAQLEKSRLLSDRFSAERPKGSFSTLEIQRTEQGDSAMYLCASSLPRTVNTGELFFGEGSRLTVL.

The J gene is TRBJ2-5, the V gene TRBV19, with D tentatively TRBD1 (5 bases). The CDR3 runs 13 residues. The germline V gene encodes CDR1 LNHDA and CDR2 SQIVND (reference sequence). V was cut by 4 bases and J by 2 bases, with 8 bases left in between. The CDR3 region is CASSRGGQETQYF. The CDR3 DNA is TGTGCCAGTAGTAGGGGCGGTCAAGAGACCCAGTACTTC.

The rearrangement links TRBV24-1 to TRBJ2-3, with D unresolved. V was clipped by 3 bases and J by 5 bases, with 14 bases between them. This CDR3 spans 15 amino acids. Germline V gives CDR1 KGHDR, CDR2 SFDVKD. The CDR3 region has the DNA TGTGCCACCAGTGATAGGTCGCAGGACGTAGATACGCAGTATTTT. It translates to CATSDRSQDVDTQYF.

This clonotype occurred a few times. V usage is TRBV10-3 and J usage is TRBJ1-2; D is unclear. This CDR3 comprises 13 residues. Deletions cut 3 bases from V and 7 bases from J, with 12 bases between. From germline, CDR1 is ENHRY and CDR2 SYGVKD. CDR3 DNA sequence: TGTGCCATCAGTGAAGTGAGGGAAAGTGGCTACACCTTC. Its protein product is CAISEVRESGYTF.

V is TRBV12-3 or TRBV12-4 and J is TRBJ1-5; D remains unclear. CDR3 length: 18 amino acids. V lost 2 bases to trimming and J lost 2 bases, with 19 bases between them. The CDR3 DNA is TGTGCCAGCAGTTTATTGGGCCCTGGGGTATATCGCAATCAGCCCCAGCATTTT. Protein sequence: CASSLLGPGVYRNQPQHF.

V usage is TRBV6-1 and J usage is TRBJ1-2, with D unresolved. The CDR3 has 13 residues. Trimming removed 9 bases at V and 4 bases at J, with 15 bases between. In germline, CDR1 is MNHNS, CDR2 SASEGT. The CDR3 sequence: CARRPGRPYGYTF. CDR3 bases: TGTGCCAGACGACCGGGCAGGCCCTATGGCTACACCTTC.

The gene calls are TRBV20-1 and TRBJ1-5, with TRBD1 as a possible D gene (5 bases). The germline gives CDR1 DFQATT, CDR2 SNEGSKA (reference sequence). This CDR3 contains 14 residues. Trimming left V 3 bases short and J 4 bases short, with 13 bases between. CDR3 protein: CSASPGALNQPQHF. DNA of the CDR3: TGCAGTGCTAGCCCTGGGGCCCTTAATCAGCCCCAGCATTTT.

The V call is TRBV7-8, the J call TRBJ1-4, with TRBD1 as a possible D gene (5 bases). The V end lost 2 bases, the J end lost 3 bases, and 7 bases lay between the germline ends. This CDR3 region has 14 residues. The germline CDR1 and CDR2 sequences are SGHVS and FQNEAQ. CDR3 amino acids: CASSLQGSNEKLFF. In DNA, the CDR3 is TGTGCCAGCAGCTTACAGGGTTCTAATGAAAAACTGTTTTTT.

The rearrangement uses TRBV20-1 and TRBJ1-5, with 7 bases aligning to TRBD1. The CDR3 consists of 17 residues. Trimming took 3 bases from V and 0 from J; bases not matched to a gene: 11. From germline, CDR1 is DFQATT and CDR2 SNEGSKA (reference sequence). DNA of the CDR3: TGCAGTGCTAGGTACCCGACAGGGTCCCCTAGCAATCAGCCCCAGCATTTT. It specifies CSARYPTGSPSNQPQHF.

The CDR3 sequence is CASSLNALERTSATGELFF. CDR3 DNA sequence: TGTGCCAGCAGCTTAAACGCCTTAGAGAGGACTAGTGCCACCGGGGAGCTGTTTTTT. J is TRBJ2-2 and V is TRBV7-3; 7 positions agree with TRBD2. Germline values: CDR1 SGHTA, CDR2 FQGTGA. V was pared by 1 base and J by 4 bases, with 15 bases of the junction left unmatched. The length of the CDR3 is 19 residues. Looking up the rest from reference TRBV7-3 and TRBJ2-2 gives the full variable domain: GAGVSQTPSNKVTEKGKYVELRCDPISGHTALYWYRQSLGQGPEFLIYFQGTGAADDSGLPNDRFFAVRPEGSVSTLKIQRTERGDSAVYLCASSLNALERTSATGELFFGEGSRLTVL.

In regard to this clonotype: It is unclear where the CDR3 begins or ends on the DNA, so no DNA is shown, and the CDR3 is as TCRdb lists it. The genes are TRBV20-1 and TRBJ2-3; the table's D call, TRBD1, has no DNA check behind it. Termini included, the CDR3 measures 21 amino acids. Germline V gene data show CDR1 as DFQATT and CDR2 as SNEGSKA (reference sequence). The CDR3: CSASALTGYEQYFGPGDTQYF.